What follows describes a single T cell receptor (beta chain). As yet, its antigen is unknown. A read error may explain this, as a much larger clone is one base away. The investigators amplified TCR beta CDR3 regions from RNA transcripts. Initially, a first-round RT-PCR of the TCR CDR3 employed the HTBI primer set. TCRdb called the multiplex PCR reads again in MiXCR, with one record for every CDR3 protein. The data hold 480,000 or so distinct CDR3 sequences, with around 50% observed a single time. These data originate in a study of T cells in Graves' hyperthyroidism and ophthalmopathy. With 2 bases removed from V and 1 base from J, the gap between germline ends came to 13 bases. Germline assignment: CDR1 MGHDK and CDR2 SYGVNS. CDR3 size: 16 residues. Study-wide results and limits: Most thyroid clonotypes that were expanded above 0.001 also turned up in blood.

Diagnoses rested on clinical symptoms, serum thyroxine and TRAb, thyroid ultrasound and orbital computed tomography. The specimen sequenced was peripheral blood or thyroid tissue (not recorded which). The origin of this receptor is an adult woman with Graves' disease, either hyperthyroidism or ophthalmopathy (not recorded which). The rearrangement uses TRBV25-1 and TRBJ2-3, with D uncertain. The CDR3 loop reads CASSEPLGTGTDTQYF. For the CDR3, the DNA is TGTGCCAGCAGTGAACCCTTAGGTACAGGCACAGATACGCAGTATTTT.